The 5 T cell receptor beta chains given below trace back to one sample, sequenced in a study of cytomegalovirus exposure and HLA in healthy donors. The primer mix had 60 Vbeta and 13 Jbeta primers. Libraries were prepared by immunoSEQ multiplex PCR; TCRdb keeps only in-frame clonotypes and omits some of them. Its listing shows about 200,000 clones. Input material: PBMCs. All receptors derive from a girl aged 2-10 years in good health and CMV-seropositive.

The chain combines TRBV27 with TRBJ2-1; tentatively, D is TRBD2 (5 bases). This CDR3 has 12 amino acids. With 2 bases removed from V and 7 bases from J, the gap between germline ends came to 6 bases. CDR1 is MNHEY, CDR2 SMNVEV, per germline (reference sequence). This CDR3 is CASSLGENEQFF. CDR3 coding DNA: TGTGCCAGCAGTTTAGGGGAGAATGAGCAGTTCTTC.

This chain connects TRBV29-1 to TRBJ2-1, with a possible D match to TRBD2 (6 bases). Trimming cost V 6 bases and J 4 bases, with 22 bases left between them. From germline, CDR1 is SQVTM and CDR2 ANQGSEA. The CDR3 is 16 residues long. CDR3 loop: CSVLLDYSIPYNEQFF. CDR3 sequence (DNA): TGCAGCGTCCTTCTGGACTACTCGATCCCTTACAATGAGCAGTTCTTC.

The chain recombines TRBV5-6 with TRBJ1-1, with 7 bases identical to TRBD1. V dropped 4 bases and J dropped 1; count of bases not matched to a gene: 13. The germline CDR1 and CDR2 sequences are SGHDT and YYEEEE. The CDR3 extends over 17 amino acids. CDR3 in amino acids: CASSPWTGEFENTEAFF. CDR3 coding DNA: TGTGCCAGCAGCCCCTGGACAGGCGAGTTTGAGAACACTGAAGCTTTCTTT.

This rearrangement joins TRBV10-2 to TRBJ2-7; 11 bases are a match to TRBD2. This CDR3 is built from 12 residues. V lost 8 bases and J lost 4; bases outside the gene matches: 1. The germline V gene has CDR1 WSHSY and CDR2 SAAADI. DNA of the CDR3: TGCGCCAGCGGGACTAGCGGTTACGAGCAGTACTTC. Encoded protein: CASGTSGYEQYF.

The chain's CDR3 is CSVGLAEIYNEQFF. CDR3 coding DNA: TGCAGCGTAGGACTAGCGGAAATCTACAATGAGCAGTTCTTC. J is TRBJ2-1 and V is TRBV29-1; 10 positions match TRBD2. CDR1 and CDR2 (germline): SQVTM, ANQGSEA. The V and J ends lost 6 bases and 3 bases, in that order; junction bases with no gene match: 5. There are 14 residues in the CDR3.